Described below is a single TCR beta chain sequence and its context. The antigen remains undetermined. PCR amplification relied on 60 Vbeta primers (plus 13 Jbeta primers). The repertoire was sequenced with immunoSEQ multiplex PCR; TCRdb's copy has only in-frame clones and lacks some. The table lists roughly 160,000 clones, 60% to 80% of them singletons, with roughly 2.1% in the top ten. This CDR3 contains 16 residues. Trimming took off 0 bases at V and 1 base at J, with 12 bases between the two ends. The germline gives CDR1 MGHRA, CDR2 YSYEKL. The sample is drawn from a study of cytomegalovirus exposure and HLA in healthy donors. Whole-study results and caveats: When presence/absence was analysed, sequencing depth was taken to be roughly uniform across donors. There were some public TCRs occurring in many donors, but most TCR sequences were rare. In a later analysis, CMV-associated beta chains were mostly HLA-associated, it appeared.

This TCR was sampled from a man aged 50 or older in good health and CMV-seropositive. The sample consisted of PBMCs. This chain uses TRBV4-1 with TRBJ1-2, with D hard to call. CDR3 amino acids: CASSQDVGRDNYGYTF. The CDR3 region has the DNA TGCGCCAGCAGCCAAGATGTGGGCAGAGATAACTATGGCTACACCTTC.